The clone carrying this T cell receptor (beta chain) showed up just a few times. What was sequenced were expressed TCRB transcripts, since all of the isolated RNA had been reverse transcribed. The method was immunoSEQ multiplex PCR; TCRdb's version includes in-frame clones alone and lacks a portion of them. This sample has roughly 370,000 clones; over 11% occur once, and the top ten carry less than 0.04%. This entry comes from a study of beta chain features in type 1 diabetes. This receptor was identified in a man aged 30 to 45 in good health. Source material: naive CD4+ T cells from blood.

The CDR3 region is CASSRGSFDEQFF. CDR3 DNA: TGTGCCAGCAGCCGGGGCAGTTTTGATGAGCAGTTCTTC. The chain has TRBV7-9 and TRBJ2-1, with D perhaps given as TRBD1 or TRBD2 (5 bases each). This CDR3 has 13 amino acids. CDR1 is SEHNR and CDR2 is FQNEAQ in the germline V gene (reference sequence). Trimming took off 5 bases at V and 8 bases at J, with 13 bases between the two ends. The full variable domain, rest sourced from reference TRBV7-9 and TRBJ2-1, is DTGVSQNPRHKITKRGQNVTFRCDPISEHNRLYWYRQTLGQGPEFLTYFQNEAQLEKSRLLSDRFSAERPKGSFSTLEIQRTEQGDSAMYLCASSRGSFDEQFFGPGTRLTVL.